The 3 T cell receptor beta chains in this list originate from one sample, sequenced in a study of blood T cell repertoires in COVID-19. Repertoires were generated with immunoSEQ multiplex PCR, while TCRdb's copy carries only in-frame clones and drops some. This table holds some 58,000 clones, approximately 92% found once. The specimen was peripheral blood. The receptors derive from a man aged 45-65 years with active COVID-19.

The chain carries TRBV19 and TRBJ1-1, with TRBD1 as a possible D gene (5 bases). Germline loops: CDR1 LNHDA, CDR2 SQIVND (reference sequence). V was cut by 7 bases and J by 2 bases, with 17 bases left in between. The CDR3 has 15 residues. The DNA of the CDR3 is TGTGCCAGTAAGGGGAGGAGGGAGGATAACACTGAAGCTTTCTTT. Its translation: CASKGRREDNTEAFF.

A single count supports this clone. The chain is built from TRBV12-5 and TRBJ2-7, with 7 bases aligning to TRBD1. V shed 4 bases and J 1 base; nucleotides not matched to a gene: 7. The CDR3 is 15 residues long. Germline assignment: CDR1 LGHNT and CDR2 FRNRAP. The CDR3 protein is CASGWIRDRSYEQYF. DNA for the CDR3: TGTGCTAGTGGTTGGATCCGGGACAGATCCTACGAGCAGTACTTC. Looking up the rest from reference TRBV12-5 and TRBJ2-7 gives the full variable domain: DARVTQTPRHKVTEMGQEVTMRCQPILGHNTVFWYRQTMMQGLELLAYFRNRAPLDDSGMPKDRFSAEMPDATLATLKIQPSEPRDSAVYFCASGWIRDRSYEQYFGPGTRLTVT.

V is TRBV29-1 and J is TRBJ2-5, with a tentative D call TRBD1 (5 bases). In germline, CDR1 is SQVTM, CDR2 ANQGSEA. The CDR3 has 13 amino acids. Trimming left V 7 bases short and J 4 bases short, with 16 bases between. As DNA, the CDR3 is TGCAGCGACGCCGGGTCAGGGCGAGAGACCCAGTACTTC. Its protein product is CSDAGSGRETQYF.